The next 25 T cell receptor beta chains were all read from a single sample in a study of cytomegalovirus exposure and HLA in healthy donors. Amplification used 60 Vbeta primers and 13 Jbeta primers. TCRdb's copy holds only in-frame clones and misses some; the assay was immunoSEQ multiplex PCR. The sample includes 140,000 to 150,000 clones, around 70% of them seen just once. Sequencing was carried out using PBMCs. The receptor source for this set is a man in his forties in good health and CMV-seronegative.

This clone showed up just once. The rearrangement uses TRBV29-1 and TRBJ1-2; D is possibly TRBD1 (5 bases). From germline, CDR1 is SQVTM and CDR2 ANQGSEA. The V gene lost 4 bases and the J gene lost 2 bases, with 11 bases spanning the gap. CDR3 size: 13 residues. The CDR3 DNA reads TGCAGCGTTGTGGGGGGTGTAAACTATGGCTACACCTTC. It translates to CSVVGGVNYGYTF.

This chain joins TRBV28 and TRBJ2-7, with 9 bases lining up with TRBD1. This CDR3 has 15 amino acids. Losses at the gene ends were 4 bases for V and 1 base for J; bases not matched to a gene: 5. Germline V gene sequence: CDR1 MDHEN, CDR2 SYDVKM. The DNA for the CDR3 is TGTGCCAGCAGTTCGTCCGGGACAGGGTCCTACGAGCAGTACTTC. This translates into CASSSSGTGSYEQYF.

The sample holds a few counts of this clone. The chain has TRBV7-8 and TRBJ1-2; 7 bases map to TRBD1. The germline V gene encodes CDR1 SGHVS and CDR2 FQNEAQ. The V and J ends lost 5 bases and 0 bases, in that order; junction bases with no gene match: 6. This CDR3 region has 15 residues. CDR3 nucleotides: TGTGCCAGCAGCCCCCGGGACAGAACTAACTATGGCTACACCTTC. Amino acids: CASSPRDRTNYGYTF.

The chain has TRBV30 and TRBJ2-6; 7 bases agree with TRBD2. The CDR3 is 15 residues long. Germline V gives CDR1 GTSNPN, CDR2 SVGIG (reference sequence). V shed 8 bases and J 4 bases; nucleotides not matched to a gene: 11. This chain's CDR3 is CARGDAQAGANVLTF. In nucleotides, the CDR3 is TGTGCCCGGGGGGACGCTCAAGCGGGGGCCAACGTCCTGACTTTC.

In DNA, the CDR3 is TGTGCCAGCAGTCCCCCCGGGTTGGTCACTGAAGCTTTCTTT. It specifies CASSPPGLVTEAFF. The rearrangement uses TRBV6-6 and TRBJ1-1; D is unclear. The CDR3 loop spans 14 amino acids. V dropped 5 bases and J dropped 4 bases, with 14 bases sitting between them. From germline, CDR1 is MNHNY and CDR2 SVGAGI (reference sequence).

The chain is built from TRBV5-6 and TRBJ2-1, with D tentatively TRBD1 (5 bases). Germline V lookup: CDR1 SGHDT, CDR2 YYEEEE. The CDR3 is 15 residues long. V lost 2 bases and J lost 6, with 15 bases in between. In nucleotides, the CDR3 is TGTGCCAGCAGCTTAGACCCTCGTGGGGCCAATGAGCAGTTCTTC. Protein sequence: CASSLDPRGANEQFF.

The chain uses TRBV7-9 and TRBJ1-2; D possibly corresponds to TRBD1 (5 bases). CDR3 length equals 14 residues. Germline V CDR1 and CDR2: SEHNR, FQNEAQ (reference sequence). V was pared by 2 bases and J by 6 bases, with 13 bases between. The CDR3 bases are TGTGCCAGCAGCTTAACGACAGACCGCCATGGCTACACCTTC. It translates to CASSLTTDRHGYTF.

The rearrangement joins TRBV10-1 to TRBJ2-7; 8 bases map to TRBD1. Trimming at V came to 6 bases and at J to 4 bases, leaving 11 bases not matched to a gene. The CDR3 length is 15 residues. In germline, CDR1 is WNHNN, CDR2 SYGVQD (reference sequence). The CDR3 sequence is CASSHGQGQRYEQYF. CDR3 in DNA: TGCGCCAGCAGCCACGGACAGGGACAGAGGTACGAGCAGTACTTC.

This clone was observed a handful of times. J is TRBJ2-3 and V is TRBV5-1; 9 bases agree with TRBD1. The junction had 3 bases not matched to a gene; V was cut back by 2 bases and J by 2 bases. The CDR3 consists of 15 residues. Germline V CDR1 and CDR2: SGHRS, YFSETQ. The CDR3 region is CASSLHRGPTDTQYF. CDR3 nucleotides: TGCGCCAGCAGCTTACACAGGGGGCCCACAGATACGCAGTATTTT. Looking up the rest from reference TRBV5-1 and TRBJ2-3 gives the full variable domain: KAGVTQTPRYLIKTRGQQVTLSCSPISGHRSVSWYQQTPGQGLQFLFEYFSETQRNKGNFPGRFSGRQFSNSRSEMNVSTLELGDSALYLCASSLHRGPTDTQYFGPGTRLTVL.

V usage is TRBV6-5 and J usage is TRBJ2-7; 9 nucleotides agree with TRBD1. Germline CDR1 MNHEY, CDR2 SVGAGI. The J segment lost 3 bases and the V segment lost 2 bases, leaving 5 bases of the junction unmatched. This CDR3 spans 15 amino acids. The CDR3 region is CASSYIRQGGYEQYF. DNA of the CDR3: TGTGCCAGCAGTTACATCAGACAGGGGGGCTACGAGCAGTACTTC.

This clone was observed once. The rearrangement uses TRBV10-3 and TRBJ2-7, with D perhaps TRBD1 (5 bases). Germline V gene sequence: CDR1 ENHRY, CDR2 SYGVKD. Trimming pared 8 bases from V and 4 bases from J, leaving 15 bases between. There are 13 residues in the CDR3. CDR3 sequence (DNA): TGTGCCATCGACTCAGGGTTGGGGTACGAGCAGTACTTC. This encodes CAIDSGLGYEQYF.

CDR3 DNA sequence: TGTGCCAGCAGCCCACAGGGGCTCTCTGGAAACACCATATATTTT. It is translated as CASSPQGLSGNTIYF. V usage is TRBV6-1 and J usage is TRBJ1-3; 7 nucleotides align to TRBD1. With V trimmed by 6 bases and J by 0 bases, 5 bases remained unmatched. The CDR3 has 15 amino acids. The germline V gene has CDR1 MNHNS and CDR2 SASEGT.

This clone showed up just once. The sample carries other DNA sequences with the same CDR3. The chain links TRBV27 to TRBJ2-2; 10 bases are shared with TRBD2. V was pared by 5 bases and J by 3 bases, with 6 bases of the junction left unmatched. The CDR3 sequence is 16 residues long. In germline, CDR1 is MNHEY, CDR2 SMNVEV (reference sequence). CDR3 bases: TGTGCCAGCAGTGCCTCCAGCGGGAGGGACACCGGGGAGCTGTTTTTT. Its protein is CASSASSGRDTGELFF.

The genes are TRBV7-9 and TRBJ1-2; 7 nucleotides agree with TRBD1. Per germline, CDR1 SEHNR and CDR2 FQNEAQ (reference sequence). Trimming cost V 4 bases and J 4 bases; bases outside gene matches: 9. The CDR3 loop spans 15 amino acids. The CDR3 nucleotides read TGTGCCAGCAGCTCAGGGACAGTACAGGGCTATGGCTACACCTTC. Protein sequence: CASSSGTVQGYGYTF.

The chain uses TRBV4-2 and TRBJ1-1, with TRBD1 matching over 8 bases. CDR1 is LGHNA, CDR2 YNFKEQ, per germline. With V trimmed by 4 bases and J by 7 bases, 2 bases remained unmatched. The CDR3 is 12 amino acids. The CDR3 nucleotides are TGTGCCAGCAGCCTGACAGGGGTTGAAGCTTTCTTT. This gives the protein CASSLTGVEAFF.

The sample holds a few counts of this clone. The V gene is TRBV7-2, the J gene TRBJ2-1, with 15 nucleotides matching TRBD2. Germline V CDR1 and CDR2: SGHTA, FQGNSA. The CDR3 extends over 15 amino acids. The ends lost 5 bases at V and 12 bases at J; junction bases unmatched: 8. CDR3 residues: CASSRGLAGGRTQFF. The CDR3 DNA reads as TGTGCCAGCAGCCGGGGACTAGCGGGGGGACGAACGCAGTTCTTC.

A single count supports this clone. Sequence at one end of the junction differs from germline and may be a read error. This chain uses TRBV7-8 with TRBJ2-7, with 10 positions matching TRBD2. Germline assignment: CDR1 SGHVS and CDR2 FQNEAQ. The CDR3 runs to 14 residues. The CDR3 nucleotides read TGTGCCAGCAGCTTGCGCCTAGCGGGAGCCGAGCAGCACTTC. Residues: CASSLRLAGAEQHF.

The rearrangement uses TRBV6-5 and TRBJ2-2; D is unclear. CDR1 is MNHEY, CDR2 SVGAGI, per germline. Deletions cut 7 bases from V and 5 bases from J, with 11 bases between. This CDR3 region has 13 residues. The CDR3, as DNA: TGTGCCAGCACCCCACCCGGTACCGGGGAGCTGTTTTTT. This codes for CASTPPGTGELFF.

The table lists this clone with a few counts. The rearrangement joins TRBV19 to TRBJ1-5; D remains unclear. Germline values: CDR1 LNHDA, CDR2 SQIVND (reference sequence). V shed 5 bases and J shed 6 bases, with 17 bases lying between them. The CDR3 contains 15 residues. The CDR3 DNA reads TGTGCCAGTAGTGTCGGGTCATTTAGTCCTCAGCCCCAGCATTTT. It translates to CASSVGSFSPQPQHF.

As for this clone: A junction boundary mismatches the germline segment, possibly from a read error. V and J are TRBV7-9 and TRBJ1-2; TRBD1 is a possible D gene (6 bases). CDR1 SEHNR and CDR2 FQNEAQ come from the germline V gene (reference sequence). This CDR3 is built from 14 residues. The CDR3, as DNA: TGTGCCAGCAGCCCTAGGGGGGGCAACTATGGCTACCCCTTC. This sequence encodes CASSPRGGNYGYPF.

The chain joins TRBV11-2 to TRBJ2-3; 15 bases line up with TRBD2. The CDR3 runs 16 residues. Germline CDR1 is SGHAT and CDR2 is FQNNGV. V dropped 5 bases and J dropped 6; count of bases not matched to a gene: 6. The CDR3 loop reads CASSIGTSGGYDTQYF. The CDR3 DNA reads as TGTGCCAGCAGCATCGGGACTAGCGGGGGGTACGATACGCAGTATTTT.

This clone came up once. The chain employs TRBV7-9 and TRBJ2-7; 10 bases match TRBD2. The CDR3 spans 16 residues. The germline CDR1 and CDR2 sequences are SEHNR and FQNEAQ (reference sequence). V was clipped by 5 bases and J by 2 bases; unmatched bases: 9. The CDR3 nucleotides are TGTGCCAGCAGCCCAACCAGGACTAGCGGAACCTACGAGCAGTACTTC. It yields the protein CASSPTRTSGTYEQYF.

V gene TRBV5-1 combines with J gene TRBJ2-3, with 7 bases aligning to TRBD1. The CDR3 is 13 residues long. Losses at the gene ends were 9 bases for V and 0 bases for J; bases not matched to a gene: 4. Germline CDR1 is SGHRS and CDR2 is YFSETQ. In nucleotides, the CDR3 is TGCGCCACACCGGGACAGAGCACAGATACGCAGTATTTT. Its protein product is CATPGQSTDTQYF.

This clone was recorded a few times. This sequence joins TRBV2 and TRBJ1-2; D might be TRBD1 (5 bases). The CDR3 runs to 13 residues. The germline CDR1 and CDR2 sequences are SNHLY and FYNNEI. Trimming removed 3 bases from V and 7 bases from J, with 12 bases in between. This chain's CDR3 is CASSEGGISGYTF. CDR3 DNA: TGTGCCAGCAGTGAGGGGGGAATCAGTGGCTACACCTTC.

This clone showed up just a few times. CDR3 sequence reads: CASRTGGDTQYF. The CDR3 coding sequence is TGTGCCAGCAGGACAGGGGGGGATACGCAGTATTTT. The V and J genes are TRBV28 and TRBJ2-3; 9 bases line up with TRBD1. Per the germline V gene, CDR1 is MDHEN and CDR2 is SYDVKM. The ends lost 6 bases at V and 6 bases at J; junction bases unmatched: 1. The CDR3 is 12 amino acids.